This T cell receptor beta chain stems from a study of human T cells and chemical hapten exposure. The wider study: Scalp application of diphenylcyclopropenone was performed weekly in patients across the entire roughly 26-week study. TCR yields per sample varied mostly from small pooled library volume differences.

TCRdb itself ran the RACE reads through MiXCR, one entry per CDR3 protein. The repertoire holds 360,000 or so distinct CDR3 sequences, with about 6.9% as singletons. This clonotype showed up just a few times. The CDR3 is 15 residues long. The J segment lost 1 base and the V segment lost 6 bases, leaving 5 bases of the junction unmatched. In germline, CDR1 is MNHEY, CDR2 SMNVEV (reference sequence). As to time point: patch test 2, 6 weeks after DPC sensitization. This sample's treatment: therapeutic diphenylcyclopropenone sensitization with weekly scalp DPC. Here the sequenced sample was whole blood, taken in connection with sensitization to the hapten diphenylcyclopropenone (DPC). The origin of this receptor is a woman aged 18-29 years with alopecia areata. Some clones in this sample may be carry-over from other donors' samples. V gene TRBV27 combines with J gene TRBJ2-3; TRBD1 aligns across 9 bases. The CDR3 is CASRGGQGRTDTQYF. The CDR3, as DNA: TGTGCCAGCAGAGGGGGACAGGGACGCACAGATACGCAGTATTTT.